This T cell receptor beta chain came from a study of blood T cell repertoires in COVID-19. Per the germline V gene, CDR1 is SNHLY and CDR2 is FYNNEI. Trimming removed 7 bases from V and 2 bases from J; junction bases left unmatched: 4. CDR3 length equals 14 residues. The method was immunoSEQ multiplex PCR; TCRdb's version includes in-frame clones alone and lacks a portion of them. The sample carries roughly 97,000 clones, 80% to 90% recorded once. The sequence was obtained from a man between 60 and 70 years old with acute or convalescent COVID-19. This chain joins TRBV2 and TRBJ1-5; 8 bases are a match to TRBD1. Material for sequencing was peripheral blood. The CDR3 reads CASTSTGGNQPQHF. In nucleotides, the CDR3 is TGTGCCAGCACCTCGACAGGGGGCAATCAGCCCCAGCATTTT.